Following are 25 T cell receptor beta chains from one sample sequenced in a study of graft-versus-host responses after intestinal transplantation. The table came from immunoSEQ multiplex PCR; TCRdb's copy has only in-frame clones and leaves some out. This table holds approximately 74,000 clones, roughly 90% found once. Sequences were derived from PBMCs, sampled 98 days after intestinal transplantation. All receptors come from a human patient who received an intestinal transplant, so some T cells may come from the graft donor.

The chain combines TRBV4-2 with TRBJ2-1; 9 bases match TRBD1. V trimming: 4 bases; J trimming: 12 bases; junction bases outside the gene matches: 16. Germline CDR1 and CDR2: LGHNA and YNFKEQ. This CDR3 region has 16 residues. The CDR3 bases are TGTGCCAGCAGCCTATCCGGGACAGGGAGCGAAATGGGGCAGTTCTTC. Residues: CASSLSGTGSEMGQFF.

The gene calls are TRBV28 and TRBJ2-3; 9 bases match TRBD1. V lost 6 bases, J lost 2 bases, and 6 bases stayed unmatched. Germline V CDR1 and CDR2: MDHEN, SYDVKM. The CDR3 has 15 amino acids. CDR3 sequence: CASRSDRGYTDTQYF. The CDR3 nucleotides read TGTGCCAGCAGGTCGGACAGGGGATACACAGATACGCAGTATTTT.

The chain joins TRBV27 to TRBJ1-5; no firm D call. The CDR3 length is 13 residues. The V gene's germline CDR1 is MNHEY and CDR2 SMNVEV (reference sequence). Trimming pared 6 bases from V and 4 bases from J, leaving 10 bases between. The CDR3 spells CASSPQFNQPQHF. The CDR3 DNA follows: TGTGCCAGCAGCCCACAATTTAATCAGCCCCAGCATTTT.

The rearrangement uses TRBV10-3 and TRBJ2-1; the D gene is possibly TRBD2 (5 bases). The CDR3 sequence is 16 residues long. Trimming took 0 bases from V and 2 from J, leaving 11 bases between them. Per germline, CDR1 ENHRY and CDR2 SYGVKD. The CDR3 sequence: CAISESGGLTYNEQFF. CDR3 sequence (DNA): TGTGCCATCAGTGAGTCGGGCGGGCTAACCTACAATGAGCAGTTCTTC.

The chain combines TRBV6-5 with TRBJ2-1; D ambiguous. From germline, CDR1 is MNHEY and CDR2 SVGAGI. V lost 5 bases and J lost 4, with 9 bases in between. The CDR3 length is 13 residues. DNA of the CDR3: TGTGCCAGCAGTACCGTCTATTACAATGAGCAGTTCTTC. Its translation: CASSTVYYNEQFF.

This chain connects TRBV7-6 to TRBJ2-7; 7 bases align to TRBD2. After removal of 2 bases from V and 0 bases from J, the junction contained 4 bases not matched to a gene. CDR1 and CDR2 (germline): SGHVS, FNYEAQ. The CDR3 is made up of 15 amino acids. CDR3 amino acids: CASSLISGGSYEQYF. The CDR3 nucleotides read TGTGCCAGCAGCTTAATCTCGGGAGGCTCCTACGAGCAGTACTTC.

V is TRBV10-2 and J is TRBJ1-2; a possible D gene is TRBD1 (6 bases). This CDR3 is 17 amino acids long. V was clipped by 0 bases and J by 0 bases, with 14 bases between them. Germline assignment: CDR1 WSHSY and CDR2 SAAADI. DNA for the CDR3: TGCGCCAGCAGTGAGTCCGGGGGGGGCCCTCCTAACTATGGCTACACCTTC. Its protein product is CASSESGGGPPNYGYTF.

V usage is TRBV19 and J usage is TRBJ2-2; D gene unclear. The germline V and J ends were trimmed by 5 bases and 7 bases, with 11 bases remaining between them. This CDR3 has 13 amino acids. Per the germline V gene, CDR1 is LNHDA and CDR2 is SQIVND (reference sequence). The CDR3 is CASSPMVGGELFF. In DNA form, the CDR3 reads TGTGCCAGTAGTCCTATGGTAGGCGGGGAGCTGTTTTTT.

This chain connects TRBV4-1 to TRBJ2-4, with TRBD1 matching 7 bases. The germline CDR1 and CDR2 sequences are MGHRA and YSYEKL. V trimming: 3 bases; J trimming: 2 bases; junction bases outside the gene matches: 4. There are 15 residues in the CDR3. In DNA, the CDR3 is TGCGCCAGCAGCCAGAGGGGGCTTCCCAAAAACATTCAGTACTTC. It is translated as CASSQRGLPKNIQYF.

This clone has only a few counts. The gene calls are TRBV6-5 and TRBJ1-6; D perhaps matches TRBD1 (6 bases). CDR3 size: 14 residues. Between the trimmed V and J ends, which lost 5 bases and 8 bases, there was a span of 13 bases. Germline V gives CDR1 MNHEY, CDR2 SVGAGI. In DNA, the CDR3 is TGTGCCAGCAGTGCATCGGGGGGCCATTCACCCCTCCACTTT. Its translation: CASSASGGHSPLHF.

This clone came up once. The J gene is TRBJ1-2, the V gene TRBV27, with 8 bases identical to TRBD1. The germline CDR1 and CDR2 sequences are MNHEY and SMNVEV (reference sequence). V lost 5 bases, J lost 7 bases, and 9 bases stayed unmatched. The CDR3 consists of 14 residues. DNA of the CDR3: TGTGCCAGCAGTCCGTTCAGGGGGCTGGGTGGCTACACCTTC. Translating gives CASSPFRGLGGYTF.

This chain's CDR3 is CASSIGGDYEKLFF. The CDR3 nucleotides read TGTGCCAGCAGCATCGGAGGGGATTACGAAAAACTGTTTTTT. The gene calls are TRBV5-4 and TRBJ1-4, with D possibly TRBD1 on 5 matching bases. Trimming took 4 bases from V and 8 from J, leaving 15 bases between them. CDR1 and CDR2 (germline): SGHNT, YYREEE (reference sequence). The CDR3 length is 14 residues.

The chain is built from TRBV11-2 and TRBJ2-3; 10 nucleotides match TRBD2. After removal of 5 bases from V and 1 base from J, the junction contained 6 bases not matched to a gene. The CDR3 extends over 16 amino acids. Germline loops: CDR1 SGHAT, CDR2 FQNNGV. DNA of the CDR3: TGTGCCAGCAGCGGGGACCTAGCGGGAGGCACAGATACGCAGTATTTT. Translating gives CASSGDLAGGTDTQYF.

V usage is TRBV6-4 and J usage is TRBJ2-1; no firm D call. V lost 8 bases to trimming and J lost 0 bases, with 8 bases between them. The V gene's germline CDR1 is MRHNA and CDR2 SNTAGT. The CDR3 has 13 residues. CDR3: CASFPSSYNEQFF. The CDR3 DNA sequence: TGTGCCAGCTTTCCGAGCTCCTACAATGAGCAGTTCTTC.

The rearrangement joins TRBV19 to TRBJ2-1; D might be TRBD1 or TRBD2, each matching 6 bases. The V end was cut by 6 bases, the J end by 7 bases, with 16 bases between. From germline, CDR1 is LNHDA and CDR2 SQIVND (reference sequence). The CDR3 has 14 residues. For the CDR3, the DNA is TGTGCCAGTAGCAAGGGGGGACCCCCTAATGAGCAGTTCTTC. This gives the protein CASSKGGPPNEQFF.

This chain's CDR3 is CASSQVVRGTDTQYF. The CDR3, as DNA: TGCGCCAGCAGCCAAGTTGTTAGAGGTACAGATACGCAGTATTTT. This sequence joins TRBV4-1 and TRBJ2-3; no clear D gene. The CDR3 is 15 residues long. Trimming cost V 1 base and J 3 bases, with 11 bases left between them. The germline V gene has CDR1 MGHRA and CDR2 YSYEKL.

The chain is built from TRBV5-1 and TRBJ1-5; TRBD1 agrees at 7 bases. The CDR3 totals 15 residues. Germline CDR1 and CDR2: SGHRS and YFSETQ. The V segment lost 0 bases and the J segment 0 bases; nucleotides outside the gene matches: 0. The CDR3 is CASSLGQGSNQPQHF. The CDR3 DNA reads as TGCGCCAGCAGCTTGGGACAGGGTAGCAATCAGCCCCAGCATTTT.

This clone was detected only a few times. The same CDR3 is also encoded by other DNA sequences in this sample. The chain combines TRBV6-5 with TRBJ2-1; D remains ambiguous. Per the germline V gene, CDR1 is MNHEY and CDR2 is SVGAGI. V was shortened by 2 bases and J by 0 bases, with 8 bases between the two germline ends. The CDR3 extends over 15 amino acids. CDR3 sequence: CASSYRDSSYNEQFF. The CDR3 region has the DNA TGTGCCAGCAGTTACAGGGATAGCTCCTACAATGAGCAGTTCTTC.

This clone showed up just once. CDR3 sequence (DNA): TGCGCCAGCGTAGGAGGGGTTTTGATCGACGGAGATACGCAGTATTTT. Translating gives CASVGGVLIDGDTQYF. V is TRBV5-1 and J is TRBJ2-3, with D possibly being TRBD2 (6 bases). V lost 7 bases, J lost 5 bases, and 23 bases lay in between. There are 16 residues in the CDR3. In germline, CDR1 is SGHRS, CDR2 YFSETQ.

The chain uses TRBV6-1 and TRBJ2-7; no reliable D call. In germline, CDR1 is MNHNS, CDR2 SASEGT. The CDR3 has 14 amino acids. V was cut by 8 bases and J by 3 bases, with 17 bases left in between. This CDR3 reads CASSPGPELYEQYF. CDR3 sequence (DNA): TGTGCCAGCTCTCCAGGTCCCGAACTCTACGAGCAGTACTTC.

The chain has TRBV4-1 and TRBJ2-5; a weak D match, TRBD1 (5 bases). Trimming stripped 4 bases from V and 5 bases from J, with 20 bases between. The CDR3 totals 16 residues. The germline V gene has CDR1 MGHRA and CDR2 YSYEKL. The CDR3 sequence: CASSLLAGQSTETQYF. CDR3 in DNA: TGCGCCAGCAGCCTTCTGGCAGGGCAATCGACGGAGACCCAGTACTTC.

The J gene is TRBJ2-3, the V gene TRBV5-1, with D possibly matching TRBD1 (6 bases). V lost 0 bases and J lost 2, with 10 bases in between. Germline CDR1 SGHRS, CDR2 YFSETQ. The CDR3 consists of 15 residues. DNA for the CDR3: TGCGCCAGCAGCTTGGTAGGGGGAGCCACAGATACGCAGTATTTT. This sequence encodes CASSLVGGATDTQYF. Looking up the rest from reference TRBV5-1 and TRBJ2-3 gives the full variable domain: KAGVTQTPRYLIKTRGQQVTLSCSPISGHRSVSWYQQTPGQGLQFLFEYFSETQRNKGNFPGRFSGRQFSNSRSEMNVSTLELGDSALYLCASSLVGGATDTQYFGPGTRLTVL.

V and J are TRBV11-2 and TRBJ2-2, with TRBD1 as a possible D gene (6 bases). V lost 5 bases, J lost 1 base, and 14 bases lay in between. The CDR3 runs to 16 residues. Per germline, CDR1 SGHAT and CDR2 FQNNGV. As DNA, the CDR3 is TGTGCCAGCAGCCGCCGGACAGATGTGAACACCGGGGAGCTGTTTTTT. This translates into CASSRRTDVNTGELFF.

The genes are TRBV30 and TRBJ1-5; 7 bases match TRBD1. The germline gives CDR1 GTSNPN, CDR2 SVGIG (reference sequence). CDR3 size: 15 residues. V trimming: 2 bases; J trimming: 5 bases; junction bases outside the gene matches: 9. DNA of the CDR3: TGTGCCTGGAGTAGGTGGCCAGGGGGGGATCAGCCCCAGCATTTT. Translation gives CAWSRWPGGDQPQHF.

The gene calls are TRBV2 and TRBJ2-5; 8 bases align to TRBD2. V gave up 4 bases and J gave up 0 bases; unmatched junction bases: 7. The length of the CDR3 is 16 residues. CDR1 and CDR2 (germline): SNHLY, FYNNEI. The CDR3 bases are TGTGCCAGCAGTGGTAGATCTAGCGGGTACCAAGAGACCCAGTACTTC. Protein sequence: CASSGRSSGYQETQYF.